These T cell receptor beta chains were read from a single sample in a study of T cell responses to AZD1222 COVID-19 vaccine. Clones were sequenced by immunoSEQ multiplex PCR, and TCRdb holds only the in-frame ones, with some missing. This sample yields fewer than 150,000 clones, of which roughly 84% are seen a single time; over 5% belongs to the top ten. The sequences come from peripheral blood, collected on day 0 of AZD1222 vaccination. The receptors stem from an adult in good health. The CDR3 runs from the conserved cysteine through the conserved F or W. Each record gives: D gene, V gene, clone size, J gene, CDR3 protein, CDR3 DNA. The D gene is left open where the match is weak. Size values are once, few and many counts, or a class for expanded clones, and some rows have none.

>.|TRBV21-1|.|TRBJ1-4
CENWDTISQKNNEKLFF
TGTGAAAATTGGGACACTATTTCTCAGAAAAATAATGAAAAACTGTTTTTT
>.|TRBV6-1|.|TRBJ1-4
CASSERDPTNEKLFF
TGTGCCAGCAGTGAACGGGATCCAACTAATGAAAAACTGTTTTTT
>.|TRBV6-4|few|TRBJ2-3
CASSDSRAHTDTQYF
TGTGCCAGCAGTGACTCCAGGGCACACACAGATACGCAGTATTTT
>.|TRBV6-5|.|TRBJ1-6
CASSSSGLGDSPLHF
TGTGCCAGCAGTTCCTCGGGCTTGGGTGATTCACCCCTCCACTTT
>.|TRBV7-6|once|TRBJ2-7
CASSLSPGPSYEQYF
TGTGCCAGCAGCTTATCGCCGGGGCCAAGCTACGAGCAGTACTTC
>.|TRBV4-1|.|TRBJ1-5
CASSAATVGNQPQHF
TGCGCCAGCAGCGCCGCGACAGTCGGCAATCAGCCCCAGCATTTT
>TRBD1|TRBV5-1|.|TRBJ1-5
CASSLGTGVGNQPQHF
TGCGCCAGCAGCTTGGGGACAGGGGTGGGCAATCAGCCCCAGCATTTT
>.|TRBV7-8|.|TRBJ2-1
CASSLGGPTGQFF
TGTGCCAGCAGCTTAGGGGGCCCTACAGGGCAGTTCTTC
>.|TRBV9|.|TRBJ1-2
CASSADSIYGYTF
TGTGCCAGCAGCGCAGACAGTATCTATGGCTACACCTTC
>.|TRBV2|.|TRBJ2-5
CASSSYPEQETQYF
TGTGCCAGCAGTTCCTACCCAGAACAAGAGACCCAGTACTTC
>TRBD1|TRBV2|.|TRBJ1-3
CASSQTGRFPYSGNTIYF
TGTGCCAGCAGTCAGACAGGGCGATTCCCTTACTCTGGAAACACCATATATTTT
>.|TRBV7-8|.|TRBJ1-4
CASSRGGFGEKLFF
TGTGCCAGCAGCCGAGGGGGGTTCGGAGAAAAACTGTTTTTT
>TRBD1|TRBV15|.|TRBJ1-5
CATSGGRGRRPQHF
TGTGCCACCAGCGGGGGCAGGGGGCGACGGCCCCAGCATTTT
>TRBD2|TRBV6-2/TRBV6-3|.|TRBJ2-3
CASRPWRGSSDTQYF
TGTGCCAGCAGGCCTTGGCGGGGGAGTTCAGATACGCAGTATTTT
>.|TRBV7-9|.|TRBJ2-2
CASSQVDRNTGELFF
TGTGCCAGCAGCCAGGTCGACCGGAACACCGGGGAGCTGTTTTTT
>.|TRBV7-2|.|TRBJ2-3
CASTSLGGAADTQYF
TGTGCCAGCACCTCCCTGGGGGGGGCGGCGGATACGCAGTATTTT
>.|TRBV28|.|TRBJ1-6
CASGRGYSPLHF
TGTGCCAGCGGCCGGGGGTATTCACCCCTCCACTTT
>TRBD1|TRBV4-1|.|TRBJ1-2
CASSQGTVLLYGYTF
TGCGCCAGCAGCCAGGGGACAGTTCTTCTTTATGGCTACACCTTC
>.|TRBV15|.|TRBJ1-6
CATSIGGADSPLHF
TGTGCCACCAGCATCGGGGGCGCCGATTCACCCCTCCACTTT
>.|TRBV27|.|TRBJ2-7
CASRSAGASYEQYF
TGTGCCAGCAGATCCGCGGGGGCCTCCTACGAGCAGTACTTC
>TRBD2|TRBV4-2|few|TRBJ2-7
CASSQVGGGSQEQYF
TGTGCCAGCAGCCAAGTTGGCGGGGGGTCTCAAGAGCAGTACTTC
>.|TRBV7-6|.|TRBJ1-3
CASSNFFSGNTIYF
TGTGCCAGCAGCAACTTTTTCTCTGGAAACACCATATATTTT
>.|TRBV2|.|TRBJ2-5
CASSPRTEARETQYF
TGTGCCAGCAGTCCTCGGACAGAGGCCCGGGAGACCCAGTACTTC
>.|TRBV7-9|.|TRBJ1-3
CASSLPANTIYF
TGTGCCAGCAGCTTACCCGCGAACACCATATATTTT
>.|TRBV14|.|TRBJ2-7
CASSQEQGSSYEQYF
TGTGCCAGCAGCCAAGAACAGGGTAGCTCCTACGAGCAGTACTTC
>.|TRBV28|.|TRBJ2-7
CASSTTWTPSYEQYF
TGTGCCAGCAGCACAACCTGGACTCCATCCTACGAGCAGTACTTC
>.|TRBV7-9|.|TRBJ2-6
CASSLAQGSGANVLTF
TGTGCCAGCAGCTTAGCCCAGGGGTCTGGGGCCAACGTCCTGACTTTC
>TRBD2|TRBV5-1|.|TRBJ2-5
CASCRLAGGWGETQYF
TGCGCCAGCTGTCGACTAGCGGGGGGCTGGGGAGAGACCCAGTACTTC
>.|TRBV28|.|TRBJ2-7
CASRDSTYEQYF
TGTGCCAGCAGGGACAGCACCTACGAGCAGTACTTC
>.|TRBV29-1|.|TRBJ2-7
CSVAAQTGPQYF
TGCAGCGTAGCCGCTCAGACAGGCCCGCAGTACTTC
>.|TRBV6-5|.|TRBJ1-2
CASSPRGKGVYGYTF
TGTGCCAGCAGTCCCCGGGGGAAAGGGGTTTATGGCTACACCTTC